This section outlines one T cell receptor beta chain sequence together with its context. The antigen this receptor binds is unknown. It has no much larger one-base neighbor in the sample; base qualities were not kept. The source of the sample is a study of glioma-infiltrating T cells listed by TCRdb under 2016. About the study as a whole: Sequencing of TCR alpha- and beta-chain repertoires was performed on glioma tissue, on non-neoplastic brain tissue, and on matched peripheral blood mononuclear cells. Three low-grade glioma patients, fewer than 10 primary glioblastoma patients and three non-glioma patients contributing non-neoplastic brain tissue were included in the paired cohort. To measure divergence between tissue and blood T-cell populations, each tissue-infiltrating repertoire was compared with the peripheral blood repertoire of the same patient. Study-wide conclusions, independent of this receptor: Small numbers underpinned the group comparisons: several glioblastoma patients, three low-grade glioma patients and three non-neoplastic patients. VJ-independent divergence between tissue and blood was below expectation in non-neoplastic patients but above expectation in all gliomas, especially low-grade gliomas. Very few CDR3 sequences were found to be shared between tissue and blood, and this scarcity was attributed to high CDR3 diversity and limited sampling.

TCR alpha and beta CDR3 regions were amplified with the iRepertoire nested amplicon-rescue multiplex PCR (arm-PCR) platform from RNA. The input for one-step reverse transcription and amplification was about 100-450 ng of either tissue mRNA or PBMC total RNA. Following bead purification, Illumina adapters were added by a secondary multiplex PCR, and the libraries were gel-purified between 200 and 400 bp. Demultiplexing relied on internal 6-nucleotide barcodes carried by the libraries. Libraries were sequenced on an Illumina MiSeq with 2x220 or 2x250 nucleotide paired-end reads. On the authors' methods: Paired reads were merged with FLASH 1.2.11 and aligned to the GRCh37 human genome with BWA-MEM before extracting TRA and TRB reads. For V and J assignment, an IMGT-derived reference of cassette sequences and CDR3 motifs that included pseudogenes was used. Three-frame translation of reads was performed, and productive CDR3s were defined as those with a C...FGXG motif and no stop codons. Unique combinations of V-J cassette pair and CDR3 amino acid sequence were defined as clonotypes. Filtering of reads was based on Hamming distance, with the threshold set by the sequence error rate of each sample in mapped regions. TCRdb itself trimmed the public reads at Q25 with fastp, ran MiXCR and retained productive beta chains. Each entry merges the rows of one CDR3 protein and shows their most common DNA and genes. The V and J calls here are based on TCRdb, not the publication. For this sample the table gives some 150,000 distinct CDR3 sequences, of which around 40% were detected only once. 15% to 25% of the sample lies in the top ten.

The CDR3 runs 14 residues from the cysteine to the phenylalanine. Only CDR3 DNA is held: 42 bases, read in frame from base 1. The germline V gene (reference sequence) yields DFQATT for CDR1 and SNEGSKA for CDR2. V and J lose 6 bases and 0 bases, and a span of 15 bases separates them. Here the chain combines TRBV20-1 and TRBJ2-7, with TRBD2 perhaps the D gene, on 5 matching bases. The sequenced sample was glioma tissue, nonneoplastic brain tissue, or PBMCs (not recorded which). The clonotype comes from a human donor with low-grade glioma or glioblastoma, undergoing nonglioma brain surgery, or in good health (not recorded which). The sequenced DNA is TGCAGTGCCTACGGAGGACTGTTCTCCTACGAGCAGTACTTC. Translation gives CSAYGGLFSYEQYF.